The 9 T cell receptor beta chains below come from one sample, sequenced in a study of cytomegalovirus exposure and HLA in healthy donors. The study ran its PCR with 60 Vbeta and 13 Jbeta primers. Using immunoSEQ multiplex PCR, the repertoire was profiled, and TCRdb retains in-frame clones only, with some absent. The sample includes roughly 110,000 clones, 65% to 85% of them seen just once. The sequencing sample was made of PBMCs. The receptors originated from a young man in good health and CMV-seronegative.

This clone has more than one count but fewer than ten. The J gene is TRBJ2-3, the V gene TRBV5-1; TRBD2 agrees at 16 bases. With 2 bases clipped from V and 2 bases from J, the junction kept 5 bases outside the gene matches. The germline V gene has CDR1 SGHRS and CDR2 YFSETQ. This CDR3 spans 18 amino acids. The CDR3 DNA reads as TGCGCCAGCAGCTTAGGGACTAGCGGGGGGGCCGCCACAGATACGCAGTATTTT. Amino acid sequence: CASSLGTSGGAATDTQYF.

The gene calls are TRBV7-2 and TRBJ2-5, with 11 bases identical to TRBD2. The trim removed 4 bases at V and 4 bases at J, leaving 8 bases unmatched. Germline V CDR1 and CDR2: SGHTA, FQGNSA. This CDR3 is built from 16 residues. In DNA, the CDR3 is TGTGCCAGCAGCTCCCCCTGGCTAGCGGGAGGAGAGACCCAGTACTTC. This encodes CASSSPWLAGGETQYF. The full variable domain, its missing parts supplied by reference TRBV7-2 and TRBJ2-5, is GAGVSQSPSNKVTEKGKDVELRCDPISGHTALYWYRQSLGQGLEFLIYFQGNSAPDKSGLPSDRFSAERTGGSVSTLTIQRTQQEDSAVYLCASSSPWLAGGETQYFGPGTRLLVL.

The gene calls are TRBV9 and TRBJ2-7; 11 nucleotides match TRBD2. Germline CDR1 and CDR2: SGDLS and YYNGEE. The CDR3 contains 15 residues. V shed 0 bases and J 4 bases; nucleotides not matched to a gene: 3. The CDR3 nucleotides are TGTGCCAGCAGCGTAGATACTAGCGGGAGATACGAGCAGTACTTC. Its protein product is CASSVDTSGRYEQYF.

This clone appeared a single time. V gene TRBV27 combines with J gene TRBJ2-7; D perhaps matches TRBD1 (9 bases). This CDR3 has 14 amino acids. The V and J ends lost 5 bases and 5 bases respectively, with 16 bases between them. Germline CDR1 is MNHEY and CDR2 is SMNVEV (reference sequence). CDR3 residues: CASSLGQGLDEQYF. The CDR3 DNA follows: TGTGCCAGCAGTCTGGGACAGGGACTAGACGAGCAGTACTTC.

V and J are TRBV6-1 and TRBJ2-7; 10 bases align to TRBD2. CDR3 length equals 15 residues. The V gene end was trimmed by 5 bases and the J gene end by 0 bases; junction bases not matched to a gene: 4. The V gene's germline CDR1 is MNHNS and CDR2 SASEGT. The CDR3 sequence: CASSSGLAVSYEQYF. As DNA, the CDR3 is TGTGCCAGCAGTTCCGGACTAGCGGTCTCCTACGAGCAGTACTTC.

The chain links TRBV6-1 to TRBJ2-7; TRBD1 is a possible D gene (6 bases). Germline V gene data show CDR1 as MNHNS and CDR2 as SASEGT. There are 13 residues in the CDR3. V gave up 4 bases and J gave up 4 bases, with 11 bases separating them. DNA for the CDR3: TGTGCCAGCAGTGGTCCAGGGGTATACGAGCAGTACTTC. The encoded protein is CASSGPGVYEQYF.

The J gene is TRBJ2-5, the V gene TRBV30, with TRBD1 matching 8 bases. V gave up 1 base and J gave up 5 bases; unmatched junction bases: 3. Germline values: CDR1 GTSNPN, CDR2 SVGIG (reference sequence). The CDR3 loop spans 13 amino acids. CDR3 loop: CAWSAGGVETQYF. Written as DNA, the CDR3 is TGTGCCTGGAGTGCAGGGGGCGTGGAGACCCAGTACTTC.

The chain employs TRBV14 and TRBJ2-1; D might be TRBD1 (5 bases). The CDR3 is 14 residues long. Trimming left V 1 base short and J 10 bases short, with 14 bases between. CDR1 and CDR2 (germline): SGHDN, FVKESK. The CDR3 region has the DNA TGTGCCAGCAGCCAAGCCACACGAAGGGGAGAGCAGTTCTTC. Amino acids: CASSQATRRGEQFF.

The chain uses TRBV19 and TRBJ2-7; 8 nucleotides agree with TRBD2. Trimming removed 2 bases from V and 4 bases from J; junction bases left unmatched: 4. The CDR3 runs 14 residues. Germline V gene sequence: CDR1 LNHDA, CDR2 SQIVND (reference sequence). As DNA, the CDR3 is TGTGCCAGTAGTATATCCGGGGGGGCTTACGAGCAGTACTTC. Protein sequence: CASSISGGAYEQYF.